A single sample is the source of the 27 T cell receptor beta chains below, sequenced in a study of cytomegalovirus exposure and HLA in healthy donors. PCR employed 60 Vbeta and 13 Jbeta primers. Assay: immunoSEQ multiplex PCR; the TCRdb copy retains only in-frame clones and omits some. The sample shows 76,000 or so clones, roughly two thirds of them seen only once. Material: PBMCs. These receptors were obtained from a woman aged 40 to 50 in good health and CMV-seropositive.

This clone occurred a few times. The chain couples TRBV4-1 to TRBJ2-3; 12 bases line up with TRBD2. In germline, CDR1 is MGHRA, CDR2 YSYEKL. Unmatched junction bases numbered 9, after V lost 4 bases and J lost 4 bases. The CDR3 totals 17 residues. The DNA for the CDR3 is TGCGCCAGCAGCCTCCAGGCGGCTAGCGGGGGGGCAGATACGCAGTATTTT. Translated, it gives CASSLQAASGGADTQYF.

This clone was observed a few times. V gene TRBV5-6 combines with J gene TRBJ2-2, with 7 nucleotides matching TRBD1. Per the germline V gene, CDR1 is SGHDT and CDR2 is YYEEEE. V shed 5 bases, J shed 2 bases, and the junction held 12 bases outside the gene matches. The CDR3 loop spans 17 amino acids. In DNA, the CDR3 is TGTGCCAGCAGGGTTTTCGTCCGGGACAGCAACACCGGGGAGCTGTTTTTT. It encodes CASRVFVRDSNTGELFF.

The rearrangement uses TRBV7-3 and TRBJ2-1; TRBD1 is a possible D gene (6 bases). Germline-derived CDR1 and CDR2 are SGHTA and FQGTGA. The CDR3 is 14 amino acids. The V end lost 4 bases, the J end lost 9 bases, and 16 bases lay between the germline ends. The CDR3 spells CASSSQGTSSEQFF. CDR3 in DNA: TGTGCCAGCAGCTCGCAGGGGACCAGCAGTGAGCAGTTCTTC.

V and J are TRBV4-3 and TRBJ1-2; D ambiguous. This CDR3 has 14 residues. The V gene's germline CDR1 is LGHNA and CDR2 YSLEER. With 1 base removed from V and 8 bases from J, the gap between germline ends came to 14 bases. CDR3: CASSQVLAGRGYTF. DNA of the CDR3: TGCGCCAGCAGCCAAGTCCTCGCGGGCAGAGGCTACACCTTC.

J is TRBJ2-7 and V is TRBV6-1; 7 bases line up with TRBD1. CDR3 length: 14 amino acids. V was pared by 7 bases and J by 2 bases, with 8 bases of the junction left unmatched. The V gene's germline CDR1 is MNHNS and CDR2 SASEGT. The CDR3 bases are TGTGCCAGCACCGGGACAGACAAACCCTACGAGCAGTACTTC. It translates to CASTGTDKPYEQYF.

J is TRBJ2-7 and V is TRBV6-1, with 9 bases aligning to TRBD2. CDR3 length: 15 residues. V gave up 7 bases and J gave up 3 bases; unmatched junction bases: 10. Germline CDR1 is MNHNS and CDR2 is SASEGT. The CDR3 loop is CASIPPASGDYEQYF. The CDR3 DNA is TGTGCCAGCATCCCGCCGGCTAGCGGGGACTACGAGCAGTACTTC.

The chain joins TRBV5-1 to TRBJ1-5; TRBD1 is a possible D gene (5 bases). The V and J ends lost 1 base and 7 bases respectively, with 15 bases between them. This CDR3 contains 15 residues. CDR1 is SGHRS, CDR2 YFSETQ, per germline. CDR3: CASSLSIGGGQPQHF. CDR3 DNA sequence: TGCGCCAGCAGCTTGAGTATCGGGGGGGGGCAGCCCCAGCATTTT.

The gene calls are TRBV2 and TRBJ1-2; 10 bases are shared with TRBD1. CDR3 size: 14 residues. V was pared by 3 bases and J by 6 bases, with 4 bases of the junction left unmatched. Germline V CDR1 and CDR2: SNHLY, FYNNEI. The DNA for the CDR3 is TGTGCCAGCAGTGAGAGACAGGGGGCGAATGGCTACACCTTC. Its protein is CASSERQGANGYTF.

The chain recombines TRBV2 with TRBJ1-2; D gene unclear. Germline CDR1 reads SNHLY; CDR2 reads FYNNEI. This CDR3 comprises 13 residues. Deletions cut 4 bases from V and 8 bases from J, with 14 bases between. The CDR3 DNA sequence: TGTGCCAGCAGTGTAAGGGAGGCGAGGGGCTACACCTTC. Translation: CASSVREARGYTF.

V usage is TRBV28 and J usage is TRBJ2-4, with 7 bases that match TRBD1. Trimming at V came to 6 bases and at J to 6 bases, leaving 8 bases not matched to a gene. Germline CDR1 and CDR2: MDHEN and SYDVKM. The CDR3 spans 14 residues. CDR3 residues: CASSIGQAGNIQYF. In DNA form, the CDR3 reads TGTGCCAGCAGCATAGGACAGGCGGGAAACATTCAGTACTTC.

The chain couples TRBV7-9 to TRBJ2-3; D possibly corresponds to TRBD2 (6 bases). This CDR3 is built from 16 residues. Germline CDR1 reads SEHNR; CDR2 reads FQNEAQ (reference sequence). Trimming took off 5 bases at V and 7 bases at J, with 22 bases between the two ends. DNA for the CDR3: TGTGCCAGCAGCGTGGGACTCCCACTACCGTACTATACGCAGTATTTT. Its protein is CASSVGLPLPYYTQYF.

The chain is built from TRBV13 and TRBJ2-5; D might be TRBD2 (6 bases). CDR1 PRHDT and CDR2 FYEKMQ come from the germline V gene (reference sequence). The CDR3 has 15 residues. The V gene lost 4 bases and the J gene lost 0 bases, with 12 bases spanning the gap. The CDR3: CASSWRGPYQETQYF. In DNA, the CDR3 is TGTGCCAGCAGCTGGAGGGGACCCTACCAAGAGACCCAGTACTTC.

The V gene is TRBV29-1, the J gene TRBJ1-5; the match to TRBD1 covers 8 bases. This CDR3 has 13 residues. V shed 6 bases, J shed 7 bases, and the junction held 8 bases outside the gene matches. Germline CDR1 is SQVTM and CDR2 is ANQGSEA. The CDR3 protein is CSVGQGPMQPQHF. The CDR3 region has the DNA TGCAGCGTCGGACAGGGCCCCATGCAGCCCCAGCATTTT.

The rearrangement uses TRBV5-4 and TRBJ2-2; 9 positions agree with TRBD1. CDR1 is SGHNT, CDR2 YYREEE, per germline (reference sequence). V shed 7 bases and J 3 bases; nucleotides not matched to a gene: 16. The length of the CDR3 is 18 residues. Here the CDR3 reads CASRRQGQGSLYTGELFF. The DNA for the CDR3 is TGTGCCAGCCGACGACAGGGACAGGGTTCGTTGTACACCGGGGAGCTGTTTTTT. Based on the CDR3 plus reference TRBV5-4 and TRBJ2-2, the full variable domain is ETGVTQSPTHLIKTRGQQVTLRCSSQSGHNTVSWYQQALGQGPQFIFQYYREEENGRGNFPPRFSGLQFPNYSSELNVNALELDDSALYLCASRRQGQGSLYTGELFFGEGSRLTVL.

This clone was counted only a few times. This chain connects TRBV6-5 to TRBJ1-1; 7 bases line up with TRBD1. The CDR3 is 15 amino acids. In germline, CDR1 is MNHEY, CDR2 SVGAGI. Unmatched junction bases numbered 10, after V lost 2 bases and J lost 7 bases. This chain's CDR3 is CASSYDHRGGGEAFF. CDR3 nucleotides: TGTGCCAGCAGTTACGACCACAGGGGAGGTGGTGAAGCTTTCTTT.

The chain links TRBV6-6 to TRBJ1-6; 7 nucleotides align to TRBD1. Trimming took 5 bases from V and 9 from J; bases not matched to a gene: 4. This CDR3 spans 13 amino acids. Per the germline V gene, CDR1 is MNHNY and CDR2 is SVGAGI (reference sequence). The CDR3 DNA reads TGTGCCAGCAGTACCGACAGGGTTTCACCCCTCCACTTT. Translated: CASSTDRVSPLHF.

The genes are TRBV4-1 and TRBJ2-3; 12 bases are a match to TRBD2. J lost 6 bases, V lost 1 base, and 8 bases had no gene match. The CDR3 loop spans 17 amino acids. Germline loops: CDR1 MGHRA, CDR2 YSYEKL. CDR3 residues: CASSQAGLAGGSDTQYF. For the CDR3, the DNA is TGCGCCAGCAGCCAAGCGGGGCTAGCGGGAGGGTCGGATACGCAGTATTTT.

This clone was observed a handful of times. The chain uses TRBV6-1 and TRBJ1-6, with a tentative D call TRBD1 (5 bases). In germline, CDR1 is MNHNS, CDR2 SASEGT. The CDR3 spans 14 residues. With 10 bases removed from V and 0 bases from J, the gap between germline ends came to 10 bases. The CDR3 DNA reads TGTGCCACGCGGGGGAGCTCCTATAATTCACCCCTCCACTTT. It specifies CATRGSSYNSPLHF.

This clone was counted a single time. The J gene is TRBJ1-4, the V gene TRBV5-1; D possibly corresponds to TRBD1 (5 bases). Germline assignment: CDR1 SGHRS and CDR2 YFSETQ. This CDR3 region has 13 residues. The V and J ends lost 3 bases and 7 bases respectively, with 10 bases between them. The DNA of the CDR3 is TGCGCCAGCAGCTCTGGTGGGGCTGAAAAACTGTTTTTT. The encoded protein is CASSSGGAEKLFF.

The chain is built from TRBV18 and TRBJ1-5; 9 nucleotides agree with TRBD1. Germline V CDR1 and CDR2: KGHSH, LQKENI. V was pared by 5 bases and J by 5 bases, with 4 bases of the junction left unmatched. The CDR3 covers 14 residues. DNA for the CDR3: TGTGCCAGCTCATTTCGACAGGGGGATCAGCCCCAGCATTTT. It translates to CASSFRQGDQPQHF.

This chain links TRBV6-4 with TRBJ2-7; 13 bases are a match to TRBD2. The CDR3 loop spans 14 amino acids. The V segment lost 10 bases and the J segment 3 bases; nucleotides outside the gene matches: 6. Germline V gene lookup returns CDR1 MRHNA and CDR2 SNTAGT. CDR3 DNA sequence: TGTGCCACTTCCCGACTAGCGGGAGGCTACGAGCAGTACTTC. It is translated as CATSRLAGGYEQYF.

This chain connects TRBV6-1 to TRBJ1-5, with TRBD1 identical over 7 bases. V trimming: 7 bases; J trimming: 1 base; junction bases outside the gene matches: 7. CDR1 is MNHNS, CDR2 SASEGT, per germline. This CDR3 contains 15 residues. The CDR3 is CASTQGEWSNQPQHF. Here the CDR3 DNA reads TGTGCCAGCACCCAGGGGGAGTGGAGCAATCAGCCCCAGCATTTT.

The chain recombines TRBV9 with TRBJ1-4; the D gene is possibly TRBD1 (6 bases). V was pared by 3 bases and J by 0 bases, with 15 bases between. CDR3 size: 17 residues. Looked up from germline, CDR1 is SGDLS and CDR2 is YYNGEE. CDR3 in amino acids: CASSATGGGPTNEKLFF. The CDR3 nucleotides are TGTGCCAGCAGCGCAACGGGCGGGGGCCCAACTAATGAAAAACTGTTTTTT.

The chain couples TRBV7-6 to TRBJ2-3, with 7 bases that match TRBD2. V shed 5 bases, J shed 10 bases, and the junction held 27 bases outside the gene matches. This CDR3 region has 19 residues. CDR1 is SGHVS and CDR2 is FNYEAQ in the germline V gene. The CDR3 spells CASSTRETSNSRISSAQYF. The CDR3 DNA is TGTGCCAGCAGCACAAGGGAGACTAGCAACAGCCGTATTTCAAGTGCGCAGTATTTT.

The J gene is TRBJ1-1, the V gene TRBV18; 9 bases align to TRBD1. The CDR3 sequence is 14 residues long. Unmatched junction bases numbered 4, after V lost 3 bases and J lost 5 bases. Per the germline V gene, CDR1 is KGHSH and CDR2 is LQKENI. CDR3 coding DNA: TGTGCCAGCTCACCGGGACAGGGTATAACTGAAGCTTTCTTT. It is translated as CASSPGQGITEAFF. Full variable domain (rest looked up from reference TRBV18 and TRBJ1-1): NAGVMQNPRHLVRRRGQEARLRCSPMKGHSHVYWYRQLPEEGLKFMVYLQKENIIDESGMPKERFSAEFPKEGPSILRIQQVVRGDSAAYFCASSPGQGITEAFFGQGTRLTVV.

This chain links TRBV10-2 with TRBJ1-5; TRBD1 aligns across 12 bases. V trimming: 0 bases; J trimming: 2 bases; junction bases outside the gene matches: 5. There are 18 residues in the CDR3. Germline V gives CDR1 WSHSY, CDR2 SAAADI. The CDR3 nucleotides read TGCGCCAGCAGTGAGTCGGGACAGGGGGCGGCGGGCAATCAGCCCCAGCATTTT. This sequence encodes CASSESGQGAAGNQPQHF.

The rearrangement uses TRBV6-1 and TRBJ2-7, with D uncertain. The CDR3 sequence is 15 residues long. V shed 2 bases and J shed 2 bases, with 13 bases lying between them. The germline V gene encodes CDR1 MNHNS and CDR2 SASEGT. In DNA, the CDR3 is TGTGCCAGCAGTGAAAAGTTGCCTGAGCCCTACGAGCAGTACTTC. It is translated as CASSEKLPEPYEQYF.